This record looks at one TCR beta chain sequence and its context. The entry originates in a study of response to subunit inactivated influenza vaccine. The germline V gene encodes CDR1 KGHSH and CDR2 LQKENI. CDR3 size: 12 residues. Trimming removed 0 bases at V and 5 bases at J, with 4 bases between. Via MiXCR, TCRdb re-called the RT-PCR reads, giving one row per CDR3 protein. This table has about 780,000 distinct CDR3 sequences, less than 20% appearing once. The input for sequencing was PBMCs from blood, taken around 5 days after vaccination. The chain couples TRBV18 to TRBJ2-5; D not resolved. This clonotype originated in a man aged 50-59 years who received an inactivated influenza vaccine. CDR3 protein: CASSPPAETQYF. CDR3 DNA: TGTGCCAGCTCACCACCGGCGGAGACCCAGTACTTC. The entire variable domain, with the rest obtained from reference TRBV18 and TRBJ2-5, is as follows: NAGVMQNPRHLVRRRGQEARLRCSPMKGHSHVYWYRQLPEEGLKFMVYLQKENIIDESGMPKERFSAEFPKEGPSILRIQQVVRGDSAAYFCASSPPAETQYFGPGTRLLVL.